This T cell receptor beta chain originates from a study of early T cells in non-severe SARS-CoV-2 infection (dated by TCRdb to about 2021). At the level of the whole study: Bulk RNA from unsorted whole blood was used for TCR sequencing, so alpha and beta chains could not be paired. General findings and caveats noted by the study authors: VDJdb matching was skewed toward anti-spike CD8 responses and likely underestimated virus-specific expansions, missing private and CD4 specificities.

To prepare the library, 5' RACE was applied. The instrument given in TCRdb is NextSeq 500. The TCR library protocol attached unique molecular identifiers to individual cDNA molecules to correct for sequencing error and PCR bias. Both TCR alpha and beta chains were sequenced, and tight co-correlation was observed between alpha and beta sequence abundances in each sample. The original methods were these. V gene, J gene and CDR3 annotation of TCR sequences was performed with Decombinator V4. Expanded TCRs were defined as changing significantly between any two time points under a Poisson model with p below 0.0001. Abundances of TCRs were expressed as counts per million after normalisation to the total number of TCRs sequenced in each sample. TRAV1-2 paired with TRAJ12, TRAJ20 or TRAJ33 defined MAIT TCRs, while TRAV10 paired with TRAJ18 defined iNKT TCRs. VDJdb, accessed 1 November 2021, was searched for CMV, EBV and SARS-CoV-2 annotated TCRs, excluding TCRs annotated for multiple antigens. The raw public data were reprocessed by TCRdb itself: fastp quality trimming at Q25, MiXCR clonotype calling, in-frame beta chains only. Every entry covers one CDR3 protein and lists the most common genes and DNA from its rows. The V and J calls here are based on TCRdb, not the publication. For this sample there are under 70,000 distinct CDR3 sequences; roughly an eighth appear just once. The ten largest clones represent about 5% of the sample.

This was a case-control study nested in a cohort of healthcare workers in London, UK, who had nasopharyngeal swab PCR tests and blood samples taken every week. Healthcare workers were enrolled in the week of the UK lockdown, from 23 to 31 March 2020, and were followed every week for up to roughly 15 weeks. Reading the germline V gene gives CDR1 SNHLY and CDR2 FYNNEI. Its CDR3 holds 10 amino acids, cysteine through phenylalanine. Only the CDR3 DNA is retained, 30 bases long and in frame from the first base. At the junction V is shortened by 6 bases and J by 8 bases, with 7 bases in between. This clonotype was found many times. Its specific antigen is unknown. The record has no base qualities; no much larger clone is one base away.

Sample: whole blood. The sequence derives from an adult who was a healthcare worker with PCR-confirmed SARS-CoV-2 infection or an uninfected control (not recorded which). The V and J segments used are TRBV2 and TRBJ2-5; 5 matching bases give a weak D call of TRBD1. At the DNA level, the sequence is TGTGCCAGCAGCCAGGGTACCCAGTACTTC. It specifies CASSQGTQYF.